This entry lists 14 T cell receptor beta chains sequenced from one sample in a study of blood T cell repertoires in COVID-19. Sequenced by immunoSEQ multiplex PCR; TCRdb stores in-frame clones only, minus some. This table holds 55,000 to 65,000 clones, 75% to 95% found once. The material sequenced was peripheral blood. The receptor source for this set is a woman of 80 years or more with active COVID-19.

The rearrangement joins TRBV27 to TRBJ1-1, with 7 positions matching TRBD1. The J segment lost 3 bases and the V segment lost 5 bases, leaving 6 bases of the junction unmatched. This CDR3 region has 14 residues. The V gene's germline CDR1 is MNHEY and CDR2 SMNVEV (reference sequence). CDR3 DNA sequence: TGTGCCAGCAGTCACGACAGGGCCGACACTGAAGCTTTCTTT. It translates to CASSHDRADTEAFF.

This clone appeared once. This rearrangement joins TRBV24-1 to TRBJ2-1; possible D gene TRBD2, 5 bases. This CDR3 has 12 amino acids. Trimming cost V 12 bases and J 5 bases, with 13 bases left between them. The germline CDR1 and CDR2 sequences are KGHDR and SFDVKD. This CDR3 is CAVDWGNNEQFF. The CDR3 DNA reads TGTGCCGTGGACTGGGGAAACAATGAGCAGTTCTTC.

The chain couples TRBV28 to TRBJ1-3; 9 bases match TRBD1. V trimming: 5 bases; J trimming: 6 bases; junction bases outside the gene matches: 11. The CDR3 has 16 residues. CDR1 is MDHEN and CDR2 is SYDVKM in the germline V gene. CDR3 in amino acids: CASSRLGQGNLNTIYF. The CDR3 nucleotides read TGTGCCAGCAGTCGTCTGGGACAGGGTAACTTAAACACCATATATTTT.

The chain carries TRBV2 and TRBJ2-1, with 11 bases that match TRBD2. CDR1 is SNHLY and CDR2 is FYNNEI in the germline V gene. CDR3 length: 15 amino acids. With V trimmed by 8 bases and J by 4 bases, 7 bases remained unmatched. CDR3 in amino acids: CASSSLAGEYNEQFF. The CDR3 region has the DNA TGTGCCAGCTCCTCACTAGCGGGGGAGTACAATGAGCAGTTCTTC.

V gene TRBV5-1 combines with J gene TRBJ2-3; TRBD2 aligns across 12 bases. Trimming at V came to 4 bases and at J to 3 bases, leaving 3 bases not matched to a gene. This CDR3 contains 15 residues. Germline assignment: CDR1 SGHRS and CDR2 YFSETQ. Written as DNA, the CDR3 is TGCGCCAGCAGCGTTGGGACTAGCGGGACAGATACGCAGTATTTT. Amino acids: CASSVGTSGTDTQYF.

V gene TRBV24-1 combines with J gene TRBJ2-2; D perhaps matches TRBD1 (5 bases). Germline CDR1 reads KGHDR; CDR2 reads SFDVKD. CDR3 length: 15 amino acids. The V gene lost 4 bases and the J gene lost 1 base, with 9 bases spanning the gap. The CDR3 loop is CATSDDDRNTGELFF. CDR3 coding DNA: TGTGCCACCAGTGACGACGACAGGAACACCGGGGAGCTGTTTTTT.

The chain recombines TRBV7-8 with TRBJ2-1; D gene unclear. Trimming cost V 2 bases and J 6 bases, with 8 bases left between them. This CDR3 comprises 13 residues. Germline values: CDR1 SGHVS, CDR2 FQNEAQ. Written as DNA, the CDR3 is TGTGCCAGCAGCTTAAACGGTCGCAATGAGCAGTTCTTC. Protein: CASSLNGRNEQFF.

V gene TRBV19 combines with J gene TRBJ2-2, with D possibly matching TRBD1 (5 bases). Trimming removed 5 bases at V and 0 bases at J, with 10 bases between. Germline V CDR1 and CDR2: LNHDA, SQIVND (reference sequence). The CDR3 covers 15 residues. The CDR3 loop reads CASSADSSNTGELFF. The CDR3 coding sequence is TGTGCCAGTAGTGCTGACAGCTCGAACACCGGGGAGCTGTTTTTT.

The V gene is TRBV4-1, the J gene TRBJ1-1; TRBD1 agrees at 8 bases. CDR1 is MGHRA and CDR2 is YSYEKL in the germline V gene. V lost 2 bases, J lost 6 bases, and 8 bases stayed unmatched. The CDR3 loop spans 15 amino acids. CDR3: CASSQSTRGRSEAFF. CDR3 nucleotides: TGCGCCAGCAGCCAATCTACCAGGGGGCGATCTGAAGCTTTCTTT.

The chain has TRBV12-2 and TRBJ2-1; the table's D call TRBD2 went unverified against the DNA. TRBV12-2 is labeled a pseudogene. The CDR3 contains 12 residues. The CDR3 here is CASRLVVCEQFF. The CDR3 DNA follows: TGTGCAAGTCGCTTAGTAGTGTGTGAGCAGTTCTTC.

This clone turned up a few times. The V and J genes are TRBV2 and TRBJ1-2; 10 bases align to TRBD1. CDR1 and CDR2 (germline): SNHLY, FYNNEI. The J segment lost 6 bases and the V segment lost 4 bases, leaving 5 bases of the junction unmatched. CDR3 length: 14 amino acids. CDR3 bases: TGTGCCAGCAGTGGGAGACAGGGGGCTAATGGCTACACCTTC. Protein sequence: CASSGRQGANGYTF.

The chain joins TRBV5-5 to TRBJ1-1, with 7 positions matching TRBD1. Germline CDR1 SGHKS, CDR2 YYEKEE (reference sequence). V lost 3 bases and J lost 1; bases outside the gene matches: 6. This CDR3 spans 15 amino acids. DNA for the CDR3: TGTGCCAGCAGCTGGGGTGACAGGGAGAACACTGAAGCTTTCTTT. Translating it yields CASSWGDRENTEAFF.

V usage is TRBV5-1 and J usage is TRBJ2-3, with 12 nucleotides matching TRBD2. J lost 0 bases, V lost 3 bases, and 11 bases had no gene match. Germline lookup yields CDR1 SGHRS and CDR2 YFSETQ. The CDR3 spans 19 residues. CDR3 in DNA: TGCGCCAGCAGCTCTCCTAGCGGGGGGGCCAGCCGGAGCACAGATACGCAGTATTTT. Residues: CASSSPSGGASRSTDTQYF. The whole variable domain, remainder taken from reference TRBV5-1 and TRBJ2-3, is KAGVTQTPRYLIKTRGQQVTLSCSPISGHRSVSWYQQTPGQGLQFLFEYFSETQRNKGNFPGRFSGRQFSNSRSEMNVSTLELGDSALYLCASSSPSGGASRSTDTQYFGPGTRLTVL.

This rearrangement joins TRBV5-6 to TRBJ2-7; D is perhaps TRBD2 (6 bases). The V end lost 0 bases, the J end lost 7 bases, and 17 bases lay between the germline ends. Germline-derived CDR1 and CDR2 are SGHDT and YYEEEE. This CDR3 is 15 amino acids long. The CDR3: CASSLAAGPAGEQYF. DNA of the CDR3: TGTGCCAGCAGCTTGGCCGCCGGGCCTGCGGGGGAGCAGTACTTC.